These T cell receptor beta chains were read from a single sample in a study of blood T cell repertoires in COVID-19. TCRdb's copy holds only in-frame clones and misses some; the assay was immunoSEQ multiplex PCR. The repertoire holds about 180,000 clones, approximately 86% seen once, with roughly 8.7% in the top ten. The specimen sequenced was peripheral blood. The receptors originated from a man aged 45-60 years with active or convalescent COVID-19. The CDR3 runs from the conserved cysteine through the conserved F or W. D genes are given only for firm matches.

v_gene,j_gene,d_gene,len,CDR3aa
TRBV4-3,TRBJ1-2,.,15,CASSQDYSMLNGYTF
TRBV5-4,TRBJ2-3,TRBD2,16,CASSLVSGVSTDTQYF
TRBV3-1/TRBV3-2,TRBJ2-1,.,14,CASSVGLAYNEQFF
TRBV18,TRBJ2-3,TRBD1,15,CASSPTGGGTDTQYF
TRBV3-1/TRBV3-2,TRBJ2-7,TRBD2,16,CASSQDTSGLSYEQYF
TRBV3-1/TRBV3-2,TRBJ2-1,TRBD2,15,CASSQSGSYYNEQFF
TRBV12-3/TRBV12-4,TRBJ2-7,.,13,CASSLGGSYEQYF
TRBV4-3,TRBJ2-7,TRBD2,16,CASSQGLAEITYEQYF
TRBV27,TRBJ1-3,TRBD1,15,CASRRTGFSGNTIYF
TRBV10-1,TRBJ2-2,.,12,CASSEGRGELFF
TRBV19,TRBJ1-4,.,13,CASSIMTAGKLFF
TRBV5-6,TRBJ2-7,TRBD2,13,CASSFRGVDEQYF
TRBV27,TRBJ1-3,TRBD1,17,CASKRGTAPSDGNTIYF
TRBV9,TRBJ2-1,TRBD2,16,CASSVGLAGALNEQFF
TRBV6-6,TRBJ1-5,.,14,CASSHTGSNQPQHF
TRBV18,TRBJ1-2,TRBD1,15,CASSPPLAGGKGYTF